These 10 T cell receptor beta chains were all obtained from the same sample, sequenced in a study of T cells after posttransplantation cyclophosphamide. Only in-frame clones appear in the TCRdb table, and some are missing; sequencing was by immunoSEQ multiplex PCR. The table includes some 5,000 clones, over 70% detected once. Control samples came 1 year after myeloablative marrow transplants with methotrexate plus calcineurin inhibitor. Sequencing used PBMCs, obtained 321 days after allogeneic stem cell transplant with calcineurin inhibitor and methotrexate. Every receptor here comes from a female patient aged 50-65 years who received an allogeneic stem cell transplant from an unrelated donor, was CMV-positive, and had acute and chronic GVHD. Some of the T cells may derive from the graft donor.

This clone turned up a few times. V and J are TRBV9 and TRBJ2-1; D call uncertain. Trimming cost V 0 bases and J 8 bases, with 9 bases left between them. CDR1 and CDR2 from the germline V gene are SGDLS and YYNGEE. This CDR3 region has 13 residues. This CDR3 reads CASSVVEFDEQFF. DNA for the CDR3: TGTGCCAGCAGCGTAGTAGAGTTTGATGAGCAGTTCTTC.

The V and J genes are TRBV20-1 and TRBJ2-3; no clear D. V lost 7 bases and J 5 bases, leaving 10 bases between the germline ends. The CDR3 loop spans 11 amino acids. CDR1 and CDR2 (germline): DFQATT, SNEGSKA (reference sequence). CDR3 sequence (DNA): TGCAGTGTTAGCCTAGGAGATACGCAGTATTTT. Its translation: CSVSLGDTQYF.

The chain links TRBV29-1 to TRBJ1-1, with TRBD1 matching over 9 bases. Germline CDR1 and CDR2: SQVTM and ANQGSEA. The CDR3 is made up of 16 amino acids. The CDR3 coding sequence is TGCACCAGCAGATTAGAGGGGACAGGGTTGAACACTGAAGCTTTCTTT. It is translated as CTSRLEGTGLNTEAFF.

V usage is TRBV9 and J usage is TRBJ1-6, with 7 bases that match TRBD1. Germline CDR1 reads SGDLS; CDR2 reads YYNGEE. The CDR3 is 17 residues long. The V and J ends lost 0 bases and 10 bases, in that order; junction bases with no gene match: 13. The CDR3 reads CASSVEPQTGRRSPLHF. Here the CDR3 DNA reads TGTGCCAGCAGCGTAGAACCCCAGACAGGGAGGAGATCACCCCTCCACTTT.

The V and J genes are TRBV20-1 and TRBJ1-1; D may be TRBD1 (5 bases). CDR1 and CDR2 from the germline V gene are DFQATT and SNEGSKA (reference sequence). Trimming left V 2 bases short and J 8 bases short, with 9 bases between. This CDR3 region has 11 residues. For the CDR3, the DNA is TGCAGTGCTAGAAGGGGCATAGAAGCTTTCTTT. Translated, it gives CSARRGIEAFF.

This chain connects TRBV18 to TRBJ2-3; no reliable D call. CDR1 and CDR2 from the germline V gene are KGHSH and LQKENI. The V end lost 0 bases, the J end lost 6 bases, and 10 bases lay between the germline ends. The CDR3 sequence is 14 residues long. For the CDR3, the DNA is TGTGCCAGCTCACCACCGCCAGGCTTGGATACGCAGTATTTT. Translating gives CASSPPPGLDTQYF.

The rearrangement joins TRBV18 to TRBJ1-1; 10 positions match TRBD1. The CDR3 is made up of 15 amino acids. The germline V gene encodes CDR1 KGHSH and CDR2 LQKENI. Trimming removed 4 bases from V and 4 bases from J; junction bases left unmatched: 6. The CDR3 spells CASSQGQGVLTEAFF. As DNA, the CDR3 is TGTGCCAGCTCACAAGGACAGGGGGTTCTCACTGAAGCTTTCTTT.

As regards this clone: This CDR3 is also generated by other DNA sequences in the sample. V usage is TRBV7-9 and J usage is TRBJ2-3; 14 bases are a match to TRBD2. Germline lookup yields CDR1 SEHNR and CDR2 FQNEAQ (reference sequence). CDR3 length: 16 residues. The V gene end was trimmed by 5 bases and the J gene end by 4 bases; junction bases not matched to a gene: 5. CDR3 coding DNA: TGTGCCAGCAGCCCGGGACTAGCGGGAGTTGCAGATACGCAGTATTTT. Translation gives CASSPGLAGVADTQYF.

The chain has TRBV7-6 and TRBJ1-1; 7 positions match TRBD1. After removal of 3 bases from V and 4 bases from J, the junction contained 2 bases not matched to a gene. The CDR3 totals 13 residues. CDR1 is SGHVS, CDR2 FNYEAQ, per germline. CDR3 residues: CASSLNRGTEAFF. The CDR3 DNA sequence: TGTGCCAGCAGCTTGAACAGGGGCACTGAAGCTTTCTTT.

The J gene is TRBJ2-3, the V gene TRBV5-1; TRBD1 is a possible D gene (5 bases). Germline values: CDR1 SGHRS, CDR2 YFSETQ. Trimming removed 0 bases from V and 0 bases from J, with 8 bases in between. The CDR3 has 15 residues. The CDR3 loop is CASSLGQTSTDTQYF. In DNA, the CDR3 is TGCGCCAGCAGCTTGGGACAGACAAGCACAGATACGCAGTATTTT.